This T cell receptor beta chain was sequenced for a study of cytomegalovirus exposure and HLA in healthy donors. PCR amplification relied on 60 Vbeta primers (plus 13 Jbeta primers). The method was immunoSEQ multiplex PCR; TCRdb's version includes in-frame clones alone and lacks a portion of them. The data hold over 150,000 clones, with just under 80% observed a single time. The clonotype originates from a woman between 50 and 59 years old in good health and CMV-seropositive. Input material: PBMCs.

Written as DNA, the CDR3 is TGTGCCAGCAGCTTTCAGGGGACGGGACTGTTTTTT. Translation gives CASSFQGTGLFF. The chain links TRBV7-2 to TRBJ1-4, with TRBD1 as a possible D gene (6 bases). The CDR3 runs 12 residues. Deletions cut 3 bases from V and 13 bases from J, with 12 bases between. Germline V gene data show CDR1 as SGHTA and CDR2 as FQGNSA. Using reference TRBV7-2 and TRBJ1-4 for the parts outside the CDR3, the full variable domain is GAGVSQSPSNKVTEKGKDVELRCDPISGHTALYWYRQSLGQGLEFLIYFQGNSAPDKSGLPSDRFSAERTGGSVSTLTIQRTQQEDSAVYLCASSFQGTGLFFGSGTQLSVL.